The 22 T cell receptor beta chains presented below share a single source sample, sequenced in a study of control samples from healthy donors and cancer patients. The repertoire was sequenced with immunoSEQ multiplex PCR; TCRdb's copy has only in-frame clones and lacks some. The sample comprises under 85,000 clones, approximately 88% of which are singletons, and 2.9% rests with the top ten. The sample taken for sequencing was PBMCs. Receptor source: a woman between 50 and 59 years old with lung cancer.

This rearrangement joins TRBV18 to TRBJ1-1, with 12 bases lining up with TRBD1. The CDR3 is 17 amino acids. Per the germline V gene, CDR1 is KGHSH and CDR2 is LQKENI. Unmatched junction bases numbered 7, after V lost 1 base and J lost 4 bases. The CDR3 DNA sequence: TGTGCCAGCTCACCACGCGGGACAGGGGGCGAGAGCACTGAAGCTTTCTTT. It specifies CASSPRGTGGESTEAFF.

This clone has only one observation. The chain uses TRBV12-3 or TRBV12-4 and TRBJ1-1; no reliable D call. Trimming left V 2 bases short and J 1 base short, with 5 bases between. The CDR3 contains 13 residues. The CDR3 here is CASSLWENTEAFF. CDR3 DNA: TGTGCCAGCAGTTTATGGGAGAACACTGAAGCTTTCTTT.

The genes are TRBV29-1 and TRBJ1-2, with D perhaps TRBD1 (5 bases). The CDR3 extends over 14 amino acids. Trimming stripped 2 bases from V and 6 bases from J, with 16 bases between. Germline CDR1 SQVTM, CDR2 ANQGSEA. CDR3 sequence: CSVEPQGSTNGYTF. The CDR3 DNA is TGCAGCGTTGAACCTCAGGGCAGTACTAATGGCTACACCTTC.

The V call is TRBV12-5, the J call TRBJ1-5; TRBD1 matches 9 bases. This CDR3 has 14 residues. Germline values: CDR1 LGHNT, CDR2 FRNRAP. After removal of 6 bases from V and 7 bases from J, the junction contained 7 bases not matched to a gene. The CDR3 loop reads CASGQGALRQPQHF. For the CDR3, the DNA is TGTGCTAGTGGACAGGGGGCTCTAAGGCAGCCCCAGCATTTT.

The chain uses TRBV3-1 (or the pseudogene TRBV3-2) and TRBJ2-3; TRBD2 aligns across 10 bases. V lost 2 bases and J lost 4; bases outside the gene matches: 6. Germline V gene sequence: CDR1 LGHDT, CDR2 YNNKEL (reference sequence). This CDR3 is 16 amino acids long. CDR3 amino acids: CASSQISGGAADTQYF. Written as DNA, the CDR3 is TGTGCCAGCAGCCAAATAAGCGGGGGGGCGGCAGATACGCAGTATTTT.

The chain recombines TRBV13 with TRBJ2-5; tentatively, D is TRBD2 (6 bases). The V gene lost 3 bases and the J gene lost 4 bases, with 9 bases spanning the gap. There are 13 residues in the CDR3. Per germline, CDR1 PRHDT and CDR2 FYEKMQ (reference sequence). CDR3 sequence (DNA): TGTGCCAGCAGCTTGCCCGGGGGAGAGACCCAGTACTTC. Translation gives CASSLPGGETQYF.

This clone came up a few times. V and J are TRBV3-1 (or the pseudogene TRBV3-2) and TRBJ2-2; D uncertain. The ends were cut back, 4 bases at V and 4 bases at J, with 10 bases in the middle. The germline V gene encodes CDR1 LGHDT and CDR2 YNNKEL (reference sequence). The CDR3 runs 14 residues. Here the CDR3 DNA reads TGTGCCAGCAGCCCAGGATATAGCACCGGGGAGCTGTTTTTT. It yields the protein CASSPGYSTGELFF.

The rearrangement links TRBV27 to TRBJ2-7, with a possible D match to TRBD1 (6 bases). CDR3 length equals 15 residues. Trimming pared 6 bases from V and 0 bases from J, leaving 15 bases between. Germline CDR1 reads MNHEY; CDR2 reads SMNVEV (reference sequence). The CDR3 DNA reads TGTGCCAGCAGACCGGAGACAGGCCTCTCCTACGAGCAGTACTTC. It translates to CASRPETGLSYEQYF.

This chain uses TRBV11-3 with TRBJ1-1; 8 positions match TRBD1. The J segment lost 4 bases and the V segment lost 4 bases, leaving 8 bases of the junction unmatched. Per germline, CDR1 SGHNT and CDR2 YENEEA. There are 15 residues in the CDR3. CDR3 sequence: CASSSGQGRSTEAFF. CDR3 coding DNA: TGTGCCAGCAGCTCCGGACAGGGAAGGAGCACTGAAGCTTTCTTT.

The J gene is TRBJ2-7, the V gene TRBV7-2, with 7 bases fitting TRBD1. After removal of 6 bases from V and 4 bases from J, the junction contained 6 bases not matched to a gene. Germline-derived CDR1 and CDR2 are SGHTA and FQGNSA. This CDR3 is 13 amino acids long. Written as DNA, the CDR3 is TGTGCCAGCAGAACAGGGGTAGGGTACGAGCAGTACTTC. This encodes CASRTGVGYEQYF.

The rearrangement links TRBV11-2 to TRBJ1-1, with D possibly TRBD1 on 5 matching bases. Per the germline V gene, CDR1 is SGHAT and CDR2 is FQNNGV. V lost 0 bases to trimming and J lost 1 base, with 12 bases between them. This CDR3 is built from 16 residues. The chain's CDR3 is CASSLEAGRPNTEAFF. Here the CDR3 DNA reads TGTGCCAGCAGCTTAGAGGCGGGACGGCCGAACACTGAAGCTTTCTTT.

The chain recombines TRBV7-2 with TRBJ1-5; 11 bases line up with TRBD1. This CDR3 is built from 17 residues. From germline, CDR1 is SGHTA and CDR2 FQGNSA. J gave up 6 bases and V 1 base, and 8 bases lay outside the gene matches. CDR3 protein: CASSLDSGQGASQPQHF. The CDR3 coding sequence is TGTGCCAGCAGCTTAGACTCAGGACAGGGGGCTTCTCAGCCCCAGCATTTT.

The chain links TRBV3-1 (or the pseudogene TRBV3-2) to TRBJ1-2; unclear D gene. CDR3 length equals 12 residues. V lost 2 bases to trimming and J lost 5 bases, with 6 bases between them. Looked up from germline, CDR1 is LGHDT and CDR2 is YNNKEL (reference sequence). In DNA, the CDR3 is TGTGCCAGCAGCCAAACAGAGTATGGCTACACCTTC. It yields the protein CASSQTEYGYTF.

The chain has TRBV12-3 or TRBV12-4 and TRBJ2-1, with D tentatively TRBD1 or TRBD2 (5 bases each). The CDR3 extends over 13 amino acids. The V end lost 9 bases, the J end lost 2 bases, and 11 bases lay between the germline ends. CDR3 in amino acids: CASKGDPYNEQFF. The CDR3 DNA reads TGTGCCAGTAAAGGGGACCCCTACAATGAGCAGTTCTTC.

This clone was seen more than once but under ten times. V usage is TRBV20-1 and J usage is TRBJ1-1; no clear D. CDR1 and CDR2 from the germline V gene are DFQATT and SNEGSKA (reference sequence). The CDR3 consists of 11 residues. CDR3 protein: CRFLGDTEAFF. The DNA for the CDR3 is TGCAGATTCCTCGGGGATACTGAAGCTTTCTTT.

The chain uses TRBV21-1 and TRBJ2-1; the table's D call, TRBD2, was not checked against the DNA. TRBV21-1 has pseudogene status. The length of the CDR3 is 16 residues. The CDR3 is CASSPGGNGSYNEQFF. CDR3 in DNA: TGTGCCAGCAGTCCCGGGGGTAATGGGTCCTACAATGAGCAGTTCTTC.

The V and J genes are TRBV18 and TRBJ1-1; the match to TRBD1 covers 9 bases. The CDR3 length is 17 residues. CDR1 and CDR2 (germline): KGHSH, LQKENI. V was pared by 5 bases and J by 1 base, with 11 bases of the junction left unmatched. CDR3 nucleotides: TGTGCCAGCTCATCCTTACAGGGGGCGGTGGGGAACACTGAAGCTTTCTTT. This codes for CASSSLQGAVGNTEAFF.

A few counts support this clone. The V gene is TRBV5-6, the J gene TRBJ1-2, with D maybe TRBD1 (5 bases). The germline V gene encodes CDR1 SGHDT and CDR2 YYEEEE. This CDR3 spans 16 amino acids. V gave up 5 bases and J gave up 3 bases, with 20 bases separating them. The CDR3 bases are TGTGCCAGCAGTACACCTGCCCCCGTGGGGCACTATGGCTACACCTTC. It translates to CASSTPAPVGHYGYTF.

The genes are TRBV12-5 and TRBJ1-1; 7 bases map to TRBD1. The CDR3 runs 14 residues. Trimming cost V 3 bases and J 6 bases; bases outside gene matches: 7. Germline lookup yields CDR1 LGHNT and CDR2 FRNRAP. The CDR3 DNA reads TGTGCTAGTGGTTTTCCCAACAGGGGCGCTGAAGCTTTCTTT. It encodes CASGFPNRGAEAFF.

The genes are TRBV5-8 and TRBJ1-4; 9 nucleotides agree with TRBD1. The CDR3 has 19 residues. Germline V gene lookup returns CDR1 SGHTS and CDR2 YDEGEE. The V and J ends lost 4 bases and 5 bases, in that order; junction bases with no gene match: 18. The CDR3 loop reads CASSAGGVQGARKNEKLFF. The DNA of the CDR3 is TGTGCCAGCAGCGCTGGAGGAGTACAGGGGGCGAGGAAGAATGAAAAACTGTTTTTT. Together with reference TRBV5-8 and TRBJ1-4, the CDR3 gives the full variable domain: EAGVTQSPTHLIKTRGQQATLRCSPISGHTSVYWYQQALGLGLQFLLWYDEGEERNRGNFPPRFSGRQFPNYSSELNVNALELEDSALYLCASSAGGVQGARKNEKLFFGSGTQLSVL.

The V gene is TRBV5-4, the J gene TRBJ1-1; D is perhaps TRBD1 (5 bases). The CDR3 length is 14 residues. The V gene lost 0 bases and the J gene lost 6 bases, with 12 bases spanning the gap. CDR1 is SGHNT, CDR2 YYREEE, per germline (reference sequence). For the CDR3, the DNA is TGTGCCAGCAGCTTGGGGGTCGGGGACCCTGAAGCTTTCTTT. Its protein is CASSLGVGDPEAFF.

The genes are TRBV12-5 and TRBJ2-2; D perhaps matches TRBD2 (7 bases). Between the trimmed V and J ends, which lost 11 bases and 4 bases, there was a span of 32 bases. The CDR3 runs to 19 residues. Per the germline V gene, CDR1 is LGHNT and CDR2 is FRNRAP. The CDR3: CARGGGRGAGLLSTGELFF. CDR3 coding DNA: TGTGCTCGGGGTGGGGGACGGGGGGCGGGACTCCTTAGCACCGGGGAGCTGTTTTTT.